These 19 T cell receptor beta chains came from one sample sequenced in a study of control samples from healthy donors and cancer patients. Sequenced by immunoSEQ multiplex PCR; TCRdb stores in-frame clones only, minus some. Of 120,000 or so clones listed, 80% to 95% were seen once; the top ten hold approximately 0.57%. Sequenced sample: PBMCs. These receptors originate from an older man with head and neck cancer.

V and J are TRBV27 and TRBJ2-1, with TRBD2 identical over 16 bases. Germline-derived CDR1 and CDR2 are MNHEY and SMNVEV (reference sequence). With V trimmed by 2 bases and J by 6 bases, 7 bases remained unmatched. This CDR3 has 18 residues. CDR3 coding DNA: TGTGCCAGCAGTTTAACCGGGACTAGCGGGAGGGCTTTCAATGAGCAGTTCTTC. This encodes CASSLTGTSGRAFNEQFF.

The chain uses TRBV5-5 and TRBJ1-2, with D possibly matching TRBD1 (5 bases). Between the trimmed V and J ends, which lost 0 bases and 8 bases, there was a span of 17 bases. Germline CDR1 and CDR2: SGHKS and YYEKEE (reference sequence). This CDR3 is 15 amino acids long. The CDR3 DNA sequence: TGTGCCAGCAGCTTGGAAGGGCCGGGGCTTCGGGGCTACACCTTC. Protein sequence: CASSLEGPGLRGYTF.

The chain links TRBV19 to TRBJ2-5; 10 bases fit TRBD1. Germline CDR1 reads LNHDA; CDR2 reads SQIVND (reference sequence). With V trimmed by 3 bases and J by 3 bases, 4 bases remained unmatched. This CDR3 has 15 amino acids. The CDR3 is CASSILDRGEETQYF. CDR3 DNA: TGTGCCAGTAGTATTCTGGACAGGGGGGAAGAGACCCAGTACTTC.

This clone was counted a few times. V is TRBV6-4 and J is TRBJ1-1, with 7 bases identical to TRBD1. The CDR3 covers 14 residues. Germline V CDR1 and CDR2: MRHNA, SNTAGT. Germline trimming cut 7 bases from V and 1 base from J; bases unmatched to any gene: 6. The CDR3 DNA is TGTGCCAGCACCGGACAGGCGGGGAACACTGAAGCTTTCTTT. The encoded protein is CASTGQAGNTEAFF.

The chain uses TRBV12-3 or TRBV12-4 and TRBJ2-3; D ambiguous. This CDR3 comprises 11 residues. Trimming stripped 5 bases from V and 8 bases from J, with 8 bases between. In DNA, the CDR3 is TGTGCCAGCAGTCAAGGTGGTACGCAGTATTTT. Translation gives CASSQGGTQYF.

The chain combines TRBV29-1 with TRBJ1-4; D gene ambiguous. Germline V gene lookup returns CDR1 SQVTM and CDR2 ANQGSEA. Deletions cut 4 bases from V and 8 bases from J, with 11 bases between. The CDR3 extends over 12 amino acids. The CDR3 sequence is CSVGWTTEKLFF. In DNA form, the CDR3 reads TGCAGCGTTGGATGGACCACGGAAAAACTGTTTTTT.

The CDR3 DNA reads as TGTGCCAGCAGCCTAATACAGGGCACTGGAAACACCATATATTTT. Protein: CASSLIQGTGNTIYF. The chain combines TRBV3-1 (or the pseudogene TRBV3-2) with TRBJ1-3, with a tentative D call TRBD1 (6 bases). V was trimmed by 4 bases and J by 2 bases, leaving 12 bases between them. Germline V CDR1 and CDR2: LGHDT, YNNKEL (reference sequence). This CDR3 is 15 amino acids long.

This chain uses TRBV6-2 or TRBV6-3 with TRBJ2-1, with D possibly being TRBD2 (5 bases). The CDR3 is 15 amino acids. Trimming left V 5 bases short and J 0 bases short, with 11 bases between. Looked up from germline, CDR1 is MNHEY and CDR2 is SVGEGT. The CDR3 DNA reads TGTGCCAGCAGTACGGACTTAAGCTCCTACAATGAGCAGTTCTTC. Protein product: CASSTDLSSYNEQFF.

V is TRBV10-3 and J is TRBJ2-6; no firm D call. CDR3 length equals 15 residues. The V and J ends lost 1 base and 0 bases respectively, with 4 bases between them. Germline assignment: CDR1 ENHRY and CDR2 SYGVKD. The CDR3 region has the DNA TGTGCCATCAGTGAGTGGGGCTCTGGGGCCAACGTCCTGACTTTC. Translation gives CAISEWGSGANVLTF.

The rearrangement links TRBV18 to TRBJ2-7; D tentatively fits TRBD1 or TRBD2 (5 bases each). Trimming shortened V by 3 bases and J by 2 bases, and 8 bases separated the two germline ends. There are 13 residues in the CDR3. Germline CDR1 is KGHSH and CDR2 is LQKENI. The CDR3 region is CASSPGDPYEQYF. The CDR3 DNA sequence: TGTGCCAGCTCACCGGGGGATCCCTACGAGCAGTACTTC.

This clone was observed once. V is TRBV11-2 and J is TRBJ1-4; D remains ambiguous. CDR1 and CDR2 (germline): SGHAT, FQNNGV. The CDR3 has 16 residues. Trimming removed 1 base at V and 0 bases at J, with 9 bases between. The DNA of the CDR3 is TGTGCCAGCAGCTTAGGACTGACAACAACTAATGAAAAACTGTTTTTT. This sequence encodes CASSLGLTTTNEKLFF.

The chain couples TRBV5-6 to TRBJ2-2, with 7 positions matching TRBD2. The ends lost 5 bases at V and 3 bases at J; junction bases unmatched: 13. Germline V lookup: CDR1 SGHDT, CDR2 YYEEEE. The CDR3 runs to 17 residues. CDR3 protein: CASSFAGLGGYTGELFF. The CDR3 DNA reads TGTGCCAGCAGTTTTGCCGGACTAGGAGGATACACCGGGGAGCTGTTTTTT.

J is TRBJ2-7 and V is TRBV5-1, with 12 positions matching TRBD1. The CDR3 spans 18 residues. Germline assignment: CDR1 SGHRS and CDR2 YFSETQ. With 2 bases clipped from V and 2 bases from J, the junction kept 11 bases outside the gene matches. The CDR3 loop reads CASSLIRTGQGATYEQYF. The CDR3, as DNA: TGCGCCAGCAGCTTAATTCGAACGGGACAGGGGGCAACCTACGAGCAGTACTTC.

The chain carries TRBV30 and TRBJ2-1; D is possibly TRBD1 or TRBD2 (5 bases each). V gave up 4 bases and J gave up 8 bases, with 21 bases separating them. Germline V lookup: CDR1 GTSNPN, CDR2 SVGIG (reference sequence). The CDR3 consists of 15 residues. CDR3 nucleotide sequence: TGTGCCTGGATGACGGGGCAGGGTTTTATGGATGAGCAGTTCTTC. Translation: CAWMTGQGFMDEQFF.

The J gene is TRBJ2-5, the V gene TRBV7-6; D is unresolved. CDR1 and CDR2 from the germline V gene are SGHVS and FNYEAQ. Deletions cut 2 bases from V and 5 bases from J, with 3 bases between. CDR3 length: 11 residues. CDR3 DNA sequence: TGTGCCAGCAGCTTATCGGAGACCCAGTACTTC. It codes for CASSLSETQYF.

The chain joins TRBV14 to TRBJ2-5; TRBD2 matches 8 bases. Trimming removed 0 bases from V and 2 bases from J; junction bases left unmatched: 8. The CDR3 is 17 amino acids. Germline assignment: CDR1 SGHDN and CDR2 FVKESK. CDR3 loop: CASSQEKTSALQETQYF. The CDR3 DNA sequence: TGTGCCAGCAGCCAAGAGAAGACTAGCGCTCTACAAGAGACCCAGTACTTC. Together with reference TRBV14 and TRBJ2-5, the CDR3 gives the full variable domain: EAGVTQFPSHSVIEKGQTVTLRCDPISGHDNLYWYRRVMGKEIKFLLHFVKESKQDESGMPNNRFLAERTGGTYSTLKVQPAELEDSGVYFCASSQEKTSALQETQYFGPGTRLLVL.

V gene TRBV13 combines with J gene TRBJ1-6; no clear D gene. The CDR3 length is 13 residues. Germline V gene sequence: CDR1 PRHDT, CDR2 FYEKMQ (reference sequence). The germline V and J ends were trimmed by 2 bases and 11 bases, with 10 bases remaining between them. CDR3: CASSLSGQTPLHF. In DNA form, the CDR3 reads TGTGCCAGCAGCTTATCTGGCCAGACACCCCTCCACTTT.

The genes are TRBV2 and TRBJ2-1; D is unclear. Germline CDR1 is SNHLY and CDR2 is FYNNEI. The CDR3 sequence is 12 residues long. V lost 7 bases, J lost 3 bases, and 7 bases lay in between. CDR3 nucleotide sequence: TGTGCCAGCAAACCTCGCTACAATGAGCAGTTCTTC. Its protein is CASKPRYNEQFF.

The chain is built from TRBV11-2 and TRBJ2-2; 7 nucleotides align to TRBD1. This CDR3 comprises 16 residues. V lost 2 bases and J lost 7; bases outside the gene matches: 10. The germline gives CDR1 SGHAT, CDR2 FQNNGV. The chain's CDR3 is CASSLYYTGQIGELFF. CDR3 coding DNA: TGTGCCAGCAGCTTATACTACACGGGACAGATCGGGGAGCTGTTTTTT.